This TCR beta chain was captured by sequencing in a study of beta chain features in type 1 diabetes. Investigators reverse transcribed all isolated RNA, so they sequenced expressed TCRB transcripts. Here immunoSEQ multiplex PCR was the method, and the copy in TCRdb shows in-frame clones only, minus some. The table records under 500,000 clones, around 30% of them present only once. With regard to this clone: Antigen: not known.

Approximately 100 mL of blood, on average, came from one heparinised draw per donor. The purity of all sorted populations exceeded 98%. The CDR3 contains 14 residues. Germline values: CDR1 MGHDK, CDR2 SYGVNS. V was shortened by 4 bases and J by 2 bases, with 12 bases between the two germline ends. Notes on the study in general: Among patients with Type 1 diabetes, TCRB CDR3s were moderately but significantly shorter in every one of the four CD4+ subsets.

Sequencing was done on a sample of naive CD4+ T cells from blood. The chain is built from TRBV25-1 and TRBJ2-7; the D is unclear. The clonotype comes from a man between 18 and 35 years old in good health. DNA for the CDR3: TGTGCCAGCAGTGGAACGGCCGCAGCCTACGAGCAGTACTTC. Its protein is CASSGTAAAYEQYF.